This is a list of T cell receptor beta chains from one sample in a study of blood T cell repertoires in COVID-19. Assay used: immunoSEQ multiplex PCR; TCRdb lists only in-frame clones, some missing. The sample holds about 45,000 clones, 69% seen once. Sample: peripheral blood. The receptors were sampled from a man aged 80 or over with acute or convalescent COVID-19. Both conserved end residues are part of each CDR3. D genes are given only for firm matches. Clone size is not always given. Where it is, it says once, few, many or a class for expanded clones.

j_call,v_call,clone_size,d_call,cdr3_aa,cdr3_nt
TRBJ2-7,TRBV30,.,.,CAWRPGTSPYEQYF,TGTGCCTGGAGACCCGGGACTTCTCCCTACGAGCAGTACTTC
TRBJ2-7,TRBV25-1,.,TRBD1,CASSGGMFRTGGEQYF,TGTGCCAGCAGTGGCGGTATGTTTAGGACAGGGGGCGAGCAGTACTTC
TRBJ2-7,TRBV6-5,.,TRBD1,CASSSKGQGRSYEQYF,TGTGCCAGCAGTTCCAAGGGACAGGGGCGTTCCTACGAGCAGTACTTC
TRBJ1-4,TRBV4-1,.,TRBD1,CASSQETAGQGDEKLFF,TGCGCCAGCAGCCAAGAAACGGCCGGACAGGGGGATGAAAAACTGTTTTTT
TRBJ1-1,TRBV2,few,.,CASSESVLAEAFF,TGTGCCAGCAGTGAATCTGTTTTAGCTGAAGCTTTCTTT
TRBJ1-2,TRBV5-1,.,.,CASSLGGQQTHYGYTF,TGCGCCAGCAGCTTGGGAGGACAGCAAACTCACTATGGCTACACCTTC
TRBJ2-5,TRBV15,.,.,CATSISRSLGQYF,TGTGCCACCAGCATCAGCAGAAGCCTCGGGCAGTACTTC
TRBJ2-1,TRBV6-4,.,TRBD2,CASKRLAGGSGEQFF,TGTGCCAGCAAAAGACTAGCGGGGGGGTCTGGTGAGCAGTTCTTC
TRBJ2-1,TRBV7-6,.,TRBD1,CASSMTGGSYEQFF,TGTGCCAGCAGCATGACAGGGGGTAGTTATGAGCAGTTCTTC
TRBJ1-2,TRBV3-1/TRBV3-2,.,TRBD1,CASSDRVNYGYTF,TGTGCCAGCAGCGACAGGGTTAACTATGGCTACACCTTC
TRBJ2-5,TRBV6-5,.,.,CASGYGTLQETQYF,TGTGCCAGCGGTTATGGGACACTCCAAGAGACCCAGTACTTC
TRBJ1-1,TRBV30,.,.,CAWSVPVNTEAFF,TGTGCCTGGAGTGTACCGGTGAACACTGAAGCTTTCTTT
TRBJ2-1,TRBV11-3,.,.,CASSSPVANEQFF,TGTGCCAGCTCCTCACCCGTCGCGAATGAGCAGTTCTTC
TRBJ1-2,TRBV28,.,.,CASSLPNRDGYTF,TGTGCCAGCAGTTTACCCAACAGGGACGGCTACACCTTC
TRBJ1-1,TRBV6-5,.,TRBD1,CASSLDRGGKAFF,TGTGCCAGCAGCCTGGACAGGGGAGGGAAAGCTTTCTTT
TRBJ2-7,TRBV10-3,.,.,CAISRSGTSYEQYF,TGTGCCATCAGCAGAAGCGGTACCTCCTACGAGCAGTACTTC
TRBJ2-3,TRBV6-6,.,TRBD1,CASSQQGAADTQYF,TGTGCCAGCAGCCAACAGGGGGCGGCAGATACGCAGTATTTT